This T cell receptor (beta chain) originates from a study of human T cells and chemical hapten exposure. Whole-study context: On the upper back, patch tests were applied with 0.01% DPC and read at 6 days. The study's findings and limits: Healthy individuals' immune responses may differ from those of donors, who had alopecia. Large CDR3 similarity clusters arose significantly more often from expanded TCRs than from controls.

This clonotype was seen repeatedly, ten times or more. Its cognate antigen is unknown. Time point indicated: patch test 2, 6 weeks after DPC sensitization. Stated treatment: therapeutic diphenylcyclopropenone sensitization with weekly scalp DPC. Sequencing started from total RNA isolated from unfractionated whole blood. This CDR3 is built from 15 residues. Trimming left V 4 bases short and J 4 bases short, with 16 bases between. Germline CDR1 reads MDHEN; CDR2 reads SYDVKM. One entry per CDR3 protein, called by TCRdb with MiXCR from the RACE reads. The sample yields about 43,000 distinct CDR3 sequences, approximately 3.4% seen once.

This sequence was found in a man aged 35-49 years with alopecia areata. Some clones in this sample may be carry-over from other donors' samples. The sample consisted of whole blood, taken in connection with sensitization to the hapten diphenylcyclopropenone (DPC). The V gene is TRBV28, the J gene TRBJ1-1, with unresolved D. CDR3 sequence: CASSSGGSGGTEAFF. CDR3 bases: TGTGCCAGCAGTTCGGGCGGCTCCGGTGGCACTGAAGCTTTCTTT.